This T cell receptor (beta chain) was sequenced during a study of PD-1 blockade in classical Hodgkin lymphoma. Regarding time point: newly diagnosed, previously untreated cHL patient sample. Only in-frame clones appear in the TCRdb table, and some are missing; sequencing was by immunoSEQ multiplex PCR. The repertoire consists of roughly 77,000 clones, with 93% occurring once and the leading ten covering approximately 2.5%. Comment on this clone: Its target is not known.

The CDR3 extends over 11 amino acids. V gave up 3 bases and J gave up 11 bases, with 8 bases separating them. CDR1 and CDR2 (germline): LNHDA, SQIVND (reference sequence). Study-wide results and limits: Sources of repertoire differences remain undefined, possibly disease activity or prior therapy. When set against healthy donors, newly diagnosed patients were reported to show lower baseline TCR diversity.

The sequenced sample was peripheral blood mononuclear cells (PBMCs). The sequence came from a human donor with classical Hodgkin lymphoma. The chain recombines TRBV19 with TRBJ2-1, with a tentative D call TRBD1 (6 bases). CDR3 region: CASSIGQQQFF. The DNA of the CDR3 is TGTGCCAGTAGTATTGGACAGCAGCAGTTCTTC.